What follows describes a single T cell receptor (beta chain). The antigen remains undetermined. The data originate from a study of shared clonotypes between healthy human individuals. The study's findings and limits: Clonotypes not shared had lower generation probabilities than those common to all four donors.

Germline loops: CDR1 DFQATT, CDR2 SNEGSKA (reference sequence). CDR3 length: 11 amino acids. Trimming took 1 base from V and 9 from J, leaving 7 bases between them. The study enrolled healthy HIV-negative adults without recent acute infections or vaccinations as donors. Assay used: immunoSEQ multiplex PCR; TCRdb lists only in-frame clones, some missing. Here the sample spans roughly 640,000 clones, almost 97% being singletons. The material sequenced was naive CD4+ T cells sorted from blood. Subset specified: CD45RA+ positively selected. The source is a woman in her thirties in good health. The J gene is TRBJ2-1, the V gene TRBV20-1; D ambiguous. CDR3 protein: CSARGPSEQFF. The CDR3 region has the DNA TGCAGTGCTAGAGGACCTAGTGAGCAGTTCTTC.